Sequencing of this TCR beta chain was carried out in a study of shared clonotypes between healthy human individuals. The study's findings and limits: All-four-donor shared clonotypes had higher generation probabilities than non-shared clonotypes did. The represented genetic and exposure-history diversity was limited by the small number of donors.

V trimming: 5 bases; J trimming: 4 bases; junction bases outside the gene matches: 6. The CDR3 sequence is 13 residues long. Germline lookup yields CDR1 SGHRS and CDR2 YFSETQ. CD45RO-negative cells were positively selected for CCR7, leaving out terminally differentiated effector memory CD45RA+ cells. Recent acute infections and vaccinations were absent in the healthy HIV-negative adult donors. TCRdb keeps only in-frame clones here, not all; method: immunoSEQ multiplex PCR. The repertoire holds 2 million or so clones, with about 95% as singletons. On this clone: Its matching antigen is unknown.

The sequenced material came from naive CD8+ T cells sorted from blood. The receptor's source is a man between 18 and 35 years old in good health. This chain uses TRBV5-1 with TRBJ2-7, with 7 bases matching TRBD1. CDR3 sequence reads: CASRRDSGYEQYF. CDR3 coding DNA: TGCGCCAGCAGACGGGACAGCGGTTACGAGCAGTACTTC.